The sequence of this T cell receptor (beta chain) was determined in a study of control samples from healthy donors and cancer patients. Libraries were prepared by immunoSEQ multiplex PCR; TCRdb keeps only in-frame clonotypes and omits some of them. The sample contains around 68,000 clones, about 80% of which appear only once. The ends were cut back, 1 base at V and 2 bases at J, with 12 bases in the middle. The germline CDR1 and CDR2 sequences are SNHLY and FYNNEI. The CDR3 is made up of 15 amino acids. The rearrangement uses TRBV2 and TRBJ2-7; the D gene is possibly TRBD1 (5 bases). Sequenced input: PBMCs. The sequence was obtained from a woman aged 45 to 65 with lung cancer. This chain's CDR3 is CASSEGWGQTYEQYF. CDR3 nucleotide sequence: TGTGCCAGCAGTGAAGGTTGGGGCCAGACCTACGAGCAGTACTTC.